These T cell receptor beta chains were read from a single sample in a study of T cell responses to AZD1222 COVID-19 vaccine. Sequenced by immunoSEQ multiplex PCR; TCRdb stores in-frame clones only, minus some. Here the sample spans approximately 110,000 clones, around 85% being singletons. The material was peripheral blood, obtained 28 days after the second AZD1222 dose. The receptors were sampled from an adult who received the AZD1222 COVID-19 vaccine. Each CDR3 is given with its conserved first and last residue. D genes are given only for firm matches. Clone size is given for some rows only: seen once, a few or many times, or a class if the clone is expanded.

clone_size: once; d_call: NA; j_call: TRBJ1-4; v_call: TRBV5-1; cdr3_aa: CASSLREDGEKLFF; cdr3_nt: TGCGCCAGCAGCTTGAGGGAGGACGGTGAAAAACTGTTTTTT
clone_size: NA; d_call: NA; j_call: TRBJ2-7; v_call: TRBV6-6; cdr3_aa: CASRIQTASSYEQYF; cdr3_nt: TGTGCCAGCAGGATACAGACAGCCTCATCCTACGAGCAGTACTTC
clone_size: NA; d_call: NA; j_call: TRBJ2-1; v_call: TRBV11-3; cdr3_aa: CASSLGQTYNEQFF; cdr3_nt: TGTGCCAGCAGCTTAGGACAAACCTACAATGAGCAGTTCTTC
clone_size: NA; d_call: TRBD1; j_call: TRBJ2-5; v_call: TRBV7-9; cdr3_aa: CASSLGQGRLQETQYF; cdr3_nt: TGTGCCAGCAGCTTGGGACAGGGAAGATTGCAAGAGACCCAGTACTTC
clone_size: NA; d_call: TRBD1; j_call: TRBJ1-1; v_call: TRBV7-2; cdr3_aa: CASSWGQGNTEAFF; cdr3_nt: TGTGCCAGCAGCTGGGGACAGGGGAACACTGAAGCTTTCTTT
clone_size: NA; d_call: NA; j_call: TRBJ2-3; v_call: TRBV27; cdr3_aa: CASSKTEGGTTQYF; cdr3_nt: TGTGCCAGCAGTAAAACTGAGGGGGGCACTACGCAGTATTTT
clone_size: NA; d_call: NA; j_call: TRBJ1-3; v_call: TRBV7-9; cdr3_aa: CASSPRGGSGNTIYF; cdr3_nt: TGTGCCAGCAGCCCTAGGGGGGGCTCTGGAAACACCATATATTTT
clone_size: NA; d_call: NA; j_call: TRBJ1-6; v_call: TRBV4-1; cdr3_aa: CASNLDLNSPLHF; cdr3_nt: TGCGCCAGCAATTTAGACCTGAATTCACCCCTCCACTTT
clone_size: NA; d_call: NA; j_call: TRBJ1-2; v_call: TRBV7-9; cdr3_aa: CASSLYISEGRDGYTF; cdr3_nt: TGTGCCAGCAGCTTATATATCAGCGAGGGAAGGGATGGCTACACCTTC
clone_size: NA; d_call: NA; j_call: TRBJ2-1; v_call: TRBV18; cdr3_aa: CASSPTEDSYNEQFF; cdr3_nt: TGTGCCAGCTCACCGACTGAAGACTCCTACAATGAGCAGTTCTTC
clone_size: NA; d_call: TRBD1; j_call: TRBJ2-7; v_call: TRBV5-1; cdr3_aa: CASSPTGEPYHEQYF; cdr3_nt: TGCGCCAGCAGCCCGACAGGGGAACCCTACCACGAGCAGTACTTC
clone_size: once; d_call: NA; j_call: TRBJ2-3; v_call: TRBV10-3; cdr3_aa: CAISDGIVGDTQYF; cdr3_nt: TGTGCCATCAGTGACGGGATAGTAGGGGATACGCAGTATTTT
clone_size: NA; d_call: TRBD1; j_call: TRBJ2-7; v_call: TRBV6-2/TRBV6-3; cdr3_aa: CASSKTGTGGMYEQYF; cdr3_nt: TGTGCCAGCAGTAAAACAGGGACAGGGGGTATGTACGAGCAGTACTTC
clone_size: NA; d_call: NA; j_call: TRBJ1-2; v_call: TRBV4-1; cdr3_aa: CASSQEGVGRGGGYTF; cdr3_nt: TGCGCCAGCAGCCAAGAAGGGGTTGGGAGGGGAGGAGGCTACACCTTC
clone_size: NA; d_call: TRBD1; j_call: TRBJ1-1; v_call: TRBV29-1; cdr3_aa: CSVDRDRGPDTEAFF; cdr3_nt: TGCAGCGTGGACCGGGACAGGGGGCCTGACACTGAAGCTTTCTTT
clone_size: NA; d_call: NA; j_call: TRBJ1-2; v_call: TRBV4-2; cdr3_aa: CASSQDNGPGYGYTF; cdr3_nt: TGTGCCAGCAGCCAAGATAATGGGCCTGGCTATGGCTACACCTTC
clone_size: NA; d_call: TRBD1; j_call: TRBJ1-6; v_call: TRBV7-9; cdr3_aa: CASSRTGENSPLHF; cdr3_nt: TGTGCCAGCAGCCGGACAGGGGAGAATTCACCCCTCCACTTT
clone_size: NA; d_call: NA; j_call: TRBJ2-1; v_call: TRBV29-1; cdr3_aa: CSGDRLPSYNEQFF; cdr3_nt: TGCAGCGGTGACCGACTACCTTCCTACAATGAGCAGTTCTTC
clone_size: NA; d_call: NA; j_call: TRBJ2-7; v_call: TRBV9; cdr3_aa: CASSAQQGSSYEQYF; cdr3_nt: TGTGCCAGCAGCGCCCAACAGGGTAGCTCCTACGAGCAGTACTTC
clone_size: NA; d_call: NA; j_call: TRBJ2-7; v_call: TRBV4-2; cdr3_aa: CASSSVTGPTAYEQYF; cdr3_nt: TGTGCCAGCAGCTCTGTCACCGGACCCACCGCCTACGAGCAGTACTTC
clone_size: once; d_call: NA; j_call: TRBJ1-2; v_call: TRBV6-1; cdr3_aa: CASSEGWGRYGYTF; cdr3_nt: TGTGCCAGCAGTGAGGGATGGGGGCGGTACGGCTACACCTTC
clone_size: NA; d_call: NA; j_call: TRBJ1-2; v_call: TRBV19; cdr3_aa: CASTPRDYGYTF; cdr3_nt: TGTGCCAGTACCCCCCGGGATTATGGCTACACCTTC
clone_size: NA; d_call: TRBD1; j_call: TRBJ2-7; v_call: TRBV28; cdr3_aa: CASSWAVTGFSYEQYF; cdr3_nt: TGTGCCAGCAGCTGGGCCGTGACAGGGTTCTCCTACGAGCAGTACTTC
clone_size: NA; d_call: TRBD1; j_call: TRBJ1-1; v_call: TRBV10-3; cdr3_aa: CAISPSTGGTEAFF; cdr3_nt: TGTGCCATCAGTCCCTCCACAGGGGGCACTGAAGCTTTCTTT
clone_size: NA; d_call: NA; j_call: TRBJ1-4; v_call: TRBV9; cdr3_aa: CASSDRRETNEKLFF; cdr3_nt: TGTGCCAGCAGCGACAGGCGCGAAACTAATGAAAAACTGTTTTTT
clone_size: NA; d_call: TRBD1; j_call: TRBJ2-7; v_call: TRBV5-6; cdr3_aa: CASSWDRGLSYEQYF; cdr3_nt: TGTGCCAGCAGCTGGGACAGGGGGCTTTCCTACGAGCAGTACTTC